This T cell receptor (beta chain) was obtained from a study of regulatory T cells in long-lasting Graves disease. CDR3 length: 15 residues. The V end lost 8 bases, the J end lost 0 bases, and 17 bases lay between the germline ends. Germline values: CDR1 MDHEN, CDR2 SYDVKM. Arm-PCR of CDR3 regions with iRepertoire HTBI primers generated TCR beta libraries. TCRdb passed the multiplex PCR reads through MiXCR, listing each CDR3 protein once. In the table there are about 560,000 distinct CDR3 sequences, around 16% of which are singletons. Time point defined: newly diagnosed GD, antithyroid drugs for less than 3 months. Isolated PBMC RNA provided the starting material for the TCR library. Patients all came to the study from an endocrinology department in Xi'an, China. Staff took around 9 milliliters of peripheral blood and put it into EDTA tubes. At least ten counts were recorded for this clonotype. Another study also made use of these data, one on T cells in Graves' hyperthyroidism and ophthalmopathy.

The receptor was isolated from a man between 18 and 35 years old with Graves disease. Sequenced here: peripheral blood mononuclear cells (PBMCs), sampled at new diagnosis, from a patient treated with antithyroid drugs. J is TRBJ2-7 and V is TRBV28, with TRBD2 as a possible D gene (6 bases). The CDR3 coding sequence is TGTGCCAGCTCGGAACCTCGGGGGAGCTCCTACGAGCAGTACTTC. Protein product: CASSEPRGSSYEQYF.